This TCR beta chain was recorded in a study of T-cell reconstitution after alpha-beta-depleted transplantation in children. Construction of the TCRbeta library involved unique molecular identifiers. Each CDR3 protein is one row after TCRdb ran MiXCR on the PCR reads. The profile covers under 450,000 distinct CDR3 sequences, with roughly 15% appearing a single time and around 4.5% taken by the ten largest. Germline CDR1 and CDR2: SGDLS and YYNGEE. CDR3 size: 14 residues. V shed 0 bases and J shed 2 bases, with 6 bases lying between them. The origin of this receptor is a human donor who donated a stem cell graft to a child with Fanconi anemia. The material sequenced was PBMCs, taken from the stem cell graft. The chain couples TRBV9 to TRBJ1-3; D call uncertain. CDR3 loop: CASSVGGTGNTIYF. The CDR3 DNA is TGTGCCAGCAGCGTAGGAGGGACTGGAAACACCATATATTTT.